This TCR beta chain derives from a study of OX40 agonist ivuxolimab in advanced cancers. Across the whole study: Eligibility rules accepted prior anti-PD-1, anti-PD-L1 or anti-CTLA-4 therapy, and 30% to 40% had some. General study results and limits: Expanded clones belonging to CD8+ T cells outnumbered, on average, those of CD4+. In the 0.1 to 3.0 mg/kg range, CD4+ and CD8+ blood T cells had expanded clonally by week 6. Expansion of clones was among the lowest in partial responders at 0.1-3.0 mg/kg.

The CDR3 has 14 residues. Trimming removed 1 base at V and 4 bases at J, with 11 bases between. Germline V gene lookup returns CDR1 MGHRA and CDR2 YSYEKL. As for this clone: The antigen is not known.

Repertoires were generated with immunoSEQ multiplex PCR, while TCRdb's copy carries only in-frame clones and drops some. This sample has 45,000 to 65,000 clones, with about 85% found just once. The TCR originated in an adult with an advanced solid tumor such as melanoma, head and neck, liver or kidney cancer. The V call is TRBV4-1, the J call TRBJ2-7; a possible D gene is TRBD2 (6 bases). This material consisted of CD4+ or CD8+ T cells sorted from blood, taken in a trial of the OX40 agonist ivuxolimab. CDR3 residues: CASSQGGTPYEQYF. In nucleotides, the CDR3 is TGCGCCAGCAGCCAAGGAGGGACTCCGTACGAGCAGTACTTC.